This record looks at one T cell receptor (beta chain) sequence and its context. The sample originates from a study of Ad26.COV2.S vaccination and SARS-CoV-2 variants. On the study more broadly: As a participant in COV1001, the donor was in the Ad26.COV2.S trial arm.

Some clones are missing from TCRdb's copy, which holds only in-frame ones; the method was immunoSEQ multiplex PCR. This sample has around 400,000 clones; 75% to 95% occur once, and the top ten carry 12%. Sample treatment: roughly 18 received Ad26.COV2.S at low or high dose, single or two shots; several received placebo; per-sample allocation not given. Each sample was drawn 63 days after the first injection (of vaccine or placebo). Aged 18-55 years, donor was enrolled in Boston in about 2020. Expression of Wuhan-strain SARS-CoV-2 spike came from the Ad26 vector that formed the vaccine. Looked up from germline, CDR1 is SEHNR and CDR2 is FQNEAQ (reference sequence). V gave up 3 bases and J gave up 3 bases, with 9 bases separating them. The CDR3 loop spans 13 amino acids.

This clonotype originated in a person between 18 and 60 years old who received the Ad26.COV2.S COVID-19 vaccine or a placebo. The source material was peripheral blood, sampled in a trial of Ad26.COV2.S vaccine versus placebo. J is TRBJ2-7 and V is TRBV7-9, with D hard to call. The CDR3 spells CASSFGASYEQYF. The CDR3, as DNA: TGTGCCAGCAGCTTCGGAGCCAGCTACGAGCAGTACTTC.